These 20 T cell receptor beta chains were all obtained from the same sample, sequenced in a study of blood T cell repertoires in COVID-19. Clones were sequenced by immunoSEQ multiplex PCR, and TCRdb holds only the in-frame ones, with some missing. The sample records over 200,000 clones, about nine tenths being singletons. Sequences were obtained from peripheral blood. These receptors were collected from a man under 40 with COVID-19, enrolled during active disease.

The chain couples TRBV7-8 to TRBJ1-1; D remains ambiguous. The CDR3 loop spans 14 amino acids. CDR1 and CDR2 (germline): SGHVS, FQNEAQ. V was clipped by 5 bases and J by 0 bases, with 10 bases between them. The CDR3 spells CASSPSSVNTEAFF. CDR3 DNA sequence: TGTGCCAGCAGCCCCTCTTCCGTGAACACTGAAGCTTTCTTT.

The CDR3: CASSPGGGNNSPLHF. CDR3 nucleotide sequence: TGTGCCAGCAGCCCTGGAGGAGGGAACAATTCACCCCTCCACTTT. The rearrangement uses TRBV5-4 and TRBJ1-6, with D hard to call. Germline V CDR1 and CDR2: SGHNT, YYREEE (reference sequence). V was pared by 4 bases and J by 7 bases, with 15 bases between. The CDR3 consists of 15 residues.

The chain has TRBV10-3 and TRBJ2-7, with D perhaps matching TRBD2 (5 bases). Trimming cost V 2 bases and J 2 bases, with 13 bases left between them. The CDR3 consists of 15 residues. From germline, CDR1 is ENHRY and CDR2 SYGVKD. The CDR3 loop reads CAISEATRSPYEQYF. The CDR3 DNA is TGTGCCATCAGTGAGGCAACTAGGTCCCCCTACGAGCAGTACTTC.

The chain is built from TRBV6-2 or TRBV6-3 and TRBJ1-6; TRBD1 is a possible D gene (5 bases). The CDR3 extends over 17 amino acids. Germline V lookup: CDR1 MNHEY, CDR2 SVGEGT. With 0 bases removed from V and 0 bases from J, the gap between germline ends came to 9 bases. The CDR3 DNA follows: TGTGCCAGCAGTTACTCGCGGGACGGCTCCTATAATTCACCCCTCCACTTT. This encodes CASSYSRDGSYNSPLHF.

This chain uses TRBV28 with TRBJ2-5; a weak D match, TRBD2 (6 bases). V gave up 5 bases and J gave up 2 bases, with 18 bases separating them. The CDR3 contains 16 residues. Germline V gives CDR1 MDHEN, CDR2 SYDVKM. The CDR3 spells CASSPGSGLTQETQYF. CDR3 DNA sequence: TGTGCCAGCAGTCCTGGGTCGGGACTCACACAAGAGACCCAGTACTTC.

This chain uses TRBV27 with TRBJ2-1, with TRBD1 identical over 9 bases. The V gene end was trimmed by 5 bases and the J gene end by 9 bases; junction bases not matched to a gene: 14. This CDR3 comprises 16 residues. In germline, CDR1 is MNHEY, CDR2 SMNVEV (reference sequence). The CDR3 DNA reads as TGTGCCAGCAGTCCCGCCGGGACAGGGAGGGTACTTGAGCAGTTCTTC. Its protein is CASSPAGTGRVLEQFF.

The V and J genes are TRBV2 and TRBJ2-7; 9 bases align to TRBD1. The ends lost 3 bases at V and 0 bases at J; junction bases unmatched: 6. The CDR3 runs 16 residues. Germline V CDR1 and CDR2: SNHLY, FYNNEI. CDR3 protein: CASSEGWDRASYEQYF. The CDR3 DNA reads as TGTGCCAGCAGTGAGGGCTGGGACAGGGCCTCCTACGAGCAGTACTTC. Full variable domain (missing parts from reference TRBV2 and TRBJ2-7): EPEVTQTPSHQVTQMGQEVILRCVPISNHLYFYWYRQILGQKVEFLVSFYNNEISEKSEIFDDQFSVERPDGSNFTLKIRSTKLEDSAMYFCASSEGWDRASYEQYFGPGTRLTVT.

About this clone itself: This sample includes further DNA sequences coding for the same CDR3. This chain joins TRBV18 and TRBJ1-2, with 7 bases lining up with TRBD1. The CDR3 runs 13 residues. After removal of 3 bases from V and 3 bases from J, the junction contained 1 base not matched to a gene. Germline V gene data show CDR1 as KGHSH and CDR2 as LQKENI. The CDR3 here is CASSPDRDYGYTF. The CDR3 nucleotides read TGTGCCAGCTCACCTGACAGGGACTATGGCTACACCTTC. Drawing the rest from reference TRBV18 and TRBJ1-2, the complete variable domain is NAGVMQNPRHLVRRRGQEARLRCSPMKGHSHVYWYRQLPEEGLKFMVYLQKENIIDESGMPKERFSAEFPKEGPSILRIQQVVRGDSAAYFCASSPDRDYGYTFGSGTRLTVV.

About this clone itself: Distinct nucleotide sequences in the sample also encode this CDR3. CDR3 residues: CASSISVNTEAFF. DNA for the CDR3: TGTGCCAGTAGTATTAGCGTGAACACTGAAGCTTTCTTT. The rearrangement links TRBV19 to TRBJ1-1; D not resolved. From germline, CDR1 is LNHDA and CDR2 SQIVND (reference sequence). Trimming cost V 3 bases and J 0 bases, with 5 bases left between them. This CDR3 has 13 residues.

The chain has TRBV9 and TRBJ2-7; D gene unclear. Trimming shortened V by 3 bases and J by 3 bases, and 7 bases separated the two germline ends. The length of the CDR3 is 12 residues. From germline, CDR1 is SGDLS and CDR2 YYNGEE. The CDR3 region has the DNA TGTGCCAGCAGCGATTCAAACTACGAGCAGTACTTC. This sequence encodes CASSDSNYEQYF.

The V gene is TRBV30, the J gene TRBJ1-5, with no clear D. Trimming pared 3 bases from V and 0 bases from J, leaving 15 bases between. Germline V gives CDR1 GTSNPN, CDR2 SVGIG (reference sequence). There are 16 residues in the CDR3. CDR3 in amino acids: CAWRRNEGYSNQPQHF. In nucleotides, the CDR3 is TGTGCCTGGAGGAGGAACGAGGGATATAGCAATCAGCCCCAGCATTTT.

In its sample, this clone was seen once. The V and J genes are TRBV24-1 and TRBJ1-1; D is unresolved. Germline assignment: CDR1 KGHDR and CDR2 SFDVKD. The ends were cut back, 10 bases at V and 10 bases at J, with 12 bases in the middle. The CDR3 is 10 amino acids. CDR3 in DNA: TGTGCCACTTGGGGAGTAAGAGCTTTCTTT. This translates into CATWGVRAFF.

The chain uses TRBV5-4 and TRBJ2-1, with TRBD1 matching 8 bases. Germline trimming cut 3 bases from V and 4 bases from J; bases unmatched to any gene: 6. Per the germline V gene, CDR1 is SGHNT and CDR2 is YYREEE (reference sequence). CDR3 length: 15 residues. CDR3 region: CASSSFGQGYNEQFF. CDR3 sequence (DNA): TGTGCCAGCAGCTCCTTCGGACAGGGATACAATGAGCAGTTCTTC.

The chain recombines TRBV4-2 with TRBJ1-4, with TRBD1 identical over 8 bases. Per germline, CDR1 LGHNA and CDR2 YNFKEQ. V lost 2 bases, J lost 6 bases, and 5 bases stayed unmatched. The CDR3 spans 15 residues. In DNA, the CDR3 is TGTGCCAGCAGCCAAAAGGACAGGGAGTATGAAAAACTGTTTTTT. The encoded protein is CASSQKDREYEKLFF.

The J gene is TRBJ1-2, the V gene TRBV6-5, with 7 bases lining up with TRBD1. Germline loops: CDR1 MNHEY, CDR2 SVGAGI. The CDR3 totals 13 residues. V was pared by 4 bases and J by 4 bases, with 3 bases of the junction left unmatched. CDR3 sequence (DNA): TGTGCCAGCAGTTCGGGACAGTCCTATGGCTACACCTTC. Protein: CASSSGQSYGYTF.

This chain links TRBV5-8 with TRBJ1-5, with 8 bases lining up with TRBD1. Losses at the gene ends were 1 base for V and 6 bases for J; bases not matched to a gene: 6. The CDR3 covers 15 residues. Germline lookup yields CDR1 SGHTS and CDR2 YDEGEE. The CDR3 sequence: CASSLTGQGFQPQHF. In nucleotides, the CDR3 is TGTGCCAGCAGCTTGACCGGACAGGGCTTTCAGCCCCAGCATTTT. The complete variable domain, with remaining parts taken from reference TRBV5-8 and TRBJ1-5, reads EAGVTQSPTHLIKTRGQQATLRCSPISGHTSVYWYQQALGLGLQFLLWYDEGEERNRGNFPPRFSGRQFPNYSSELNVNALELEDSALYLCASSLTGQGFQPQHFGDGTRLSIL.

The chain joins TRBV7-2 to TRBJ1-3; no firm D call. V dropped 2 bases and J dropped 0 bases, with 14 bases sitting between them. Germline CDR1 reads SGHTA; CDR2 reads FQGNSA. This CDR3 spans 17 amino acids. In DNA, the CDR3 is TGTGCCAGCAGCTTAAGTTCAGGACTTTTCTCTGGAAACACCATATATTTT. It translates to CASSLSSGLFSGNTIYF.

This chain uses TRBV29-1 with TRBJ1-1; the D is unclear. The CDR3 spans 14 residues. Trimming pared 4 bases from V and 1 base from J, leaving 13 bases between. CDR1 SQVTM and CDR2 ANQGSEA come from the germline V gene. The CDR3: CSVAPRVSNTEAFF. The CDR3 coding sequence is TGCAGCGTTGCCCCGCGGGTCTCGAACACTGAAGCTTTCTTT.

The chain couples TRBV7-2 to TRBJ1-6; 10 positions match TRBD1. CDR3 length: 14 amino acids. Germline values: CDR1 SGHTA, CDR2 FQGNSA. With V trimmed by 3 bases and J by 11 bases, 4 bases remained unmatched. CDR3 DNA: TGTGCCAGCAGCTTGGGACAGGGGAGGGCACCCCTCCACTTT. Its protein is CASSLGQGRAPLHF.

The J gene is TRBJ1-1, the V gene TRBV7-9; weak D call: TRBD1 (6 bases). The CDR3 extends over 18 amino acids. Per the germline V gene, CDR1 is SEHNR and CDR2 is FQNEAQ (reference sequence). Deletions cut 0 bases from V and 0 bases from J, with 17 bases between. This CDR3 is CASSLALDSTSMNTEAFF. As DNA, the CDR3 is TGTGCCAGCAGCTTAGCGTTGGACAGTACATCCATGAACACTGAAGCTTTCTTT.